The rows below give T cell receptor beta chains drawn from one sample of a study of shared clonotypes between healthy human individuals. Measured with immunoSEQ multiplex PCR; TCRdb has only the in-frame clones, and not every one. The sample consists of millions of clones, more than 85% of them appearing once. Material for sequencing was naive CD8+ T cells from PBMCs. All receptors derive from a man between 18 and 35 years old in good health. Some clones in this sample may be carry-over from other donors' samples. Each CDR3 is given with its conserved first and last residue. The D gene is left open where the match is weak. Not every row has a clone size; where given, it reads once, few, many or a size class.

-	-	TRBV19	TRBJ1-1	CASSAYSNTEAFF	TGTGCCAGTAGTGCATACAGTAACACTGAAGCTTTCTTT
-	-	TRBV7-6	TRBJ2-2	CASSLVRGGANTGELFF	TGTGCCAGCAGCTTAGTAAGGGGTGGCGCGAACACCGGGGAGCTGTTTTTT
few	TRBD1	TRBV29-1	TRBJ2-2	CSVRGRGTGELFF	TGCAGCGTCAGGGGGCGCGGGACCGGGGAGCTGTTTTTT
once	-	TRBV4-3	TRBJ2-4	CASSQDNWVNIQYF	TGCGCCAGCAGCCAAGACAATTGGGTAAACATTCAGTACTTC
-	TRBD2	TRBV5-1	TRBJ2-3	CASSRLAGGTDTQYF	TGCGCCAGCAGTCGACTAGCGGGAGGCACAGATACGCAGTATTTT
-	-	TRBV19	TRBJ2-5	CASSIGRETQYF	TGTGCCAGTAGTATAGGTCGCGAGACCCAGTACTTC
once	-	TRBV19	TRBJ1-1	CASSPTRRNTEAFF	TGTGCCAGTAGTCCGACACGACGGAACACTGAAGCTTTCTTT
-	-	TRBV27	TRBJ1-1	CASSFTIRGNEAFF	TGTGCCAGCAGTTTCACCATCCGCGGAAATGAAGCTTTCTTT
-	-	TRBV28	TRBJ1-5	CASSTPSPDHQPQHF	TGTGCCAGCAGTACCCCGAGCCCAGATCATCAGCCCCAGCATTTT
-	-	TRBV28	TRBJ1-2	CASSLSRGIVSGYTF	TGTGCCAGCAGTTTAAGTCGAGGGATCGTGAGCGGCTACACCTTC
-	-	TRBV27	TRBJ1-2	CASSTRSALAWDYGYTF	TGTGCCAGCAGTACTAGGTCGGCCCTAGCTTGGGACTATGGCTACACCTTC
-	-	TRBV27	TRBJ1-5	CASSLFTNQPQHF	TGTGCCAGCAGTTTATTTACTAATCAGCCCCAGCATTTT
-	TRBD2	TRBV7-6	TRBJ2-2	CASSRLANTGELFF	TGTGCCAGCAGTCGACTAGCCAACACCGGGGAGCTGTTTTTT
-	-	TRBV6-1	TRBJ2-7	CASSEFRWRQYF	TGTGCCAGCAGTGAATTCCGGTGGAGGCAGTACTTC
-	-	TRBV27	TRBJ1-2	CASTGGGNYGYTF	TGTGCCAGCACCGGGGGGGGTAACTATGGCTACACCTTC
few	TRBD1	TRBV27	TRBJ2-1	CASSLSPGTGNYNEQFF	TGTGCCAGCAGTTTATCGCCCGGGACAGGGAACTACAATGAGCAGTTCTTC
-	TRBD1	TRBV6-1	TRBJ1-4	CASRNTGQGYEKLFF	TGTGCCAGCAGGAACACGGGACAGGGGTACGAAAAACTGTTTTTT
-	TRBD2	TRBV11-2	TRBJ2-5	CASSFGTSGTKTQYF	TGTGCCAGCAGCTTTGGGACTAGCGGGACAAAGACCCAGTACTTC
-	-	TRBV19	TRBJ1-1	CASSILNTEAFF	TGTGCCAGTAGTATCTTGAACACTGAAGCTTTCTTT
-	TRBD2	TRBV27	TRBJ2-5	CASSLLPLAGVGETQYF	TGTGCCAGCAGTTTACTTCCGCTAGCGGGAGTAGGAGAGACCCAGTACTTC
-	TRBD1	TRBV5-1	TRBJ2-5	CASSLEWQGDGTQYF	TGCGCCAGCAGCTTGGAGTGGCAGGGGGACGGGACCCAGTACTTC
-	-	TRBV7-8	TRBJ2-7	CASTLGGPREQYF	TGTGCCAGCACTCTAGGGGGTCCTCGCGAGCAGTACTTC
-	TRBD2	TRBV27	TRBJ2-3	CASSLGTSGSTDTQYF	TGTGCCAGCAGTCTCGGGACTAGCGGGAGCACAGATACGCAGTATTTT
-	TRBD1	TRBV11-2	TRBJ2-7	CASSQGANFYEQYF	TGTGCCAGCAGCCAGGGGGCGAATTTCTACGAGCAGTACTTC
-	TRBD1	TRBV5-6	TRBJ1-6	CASSYGTGDSPLHF	TGTGCCAGCAGCTATGGGACAGGGGATTCACCCCTCCACTTT
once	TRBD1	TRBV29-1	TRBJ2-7	CSVEVPQGAGYEQYF	TGCAGCGTTGAAGTACCGCAGGGGGCGGGTTACGAGCAGTACTTC